This TCR beta chain originates from a study of vaccination effects on CD4 cells after COVID-19. Overall study: Samples that were drawn after vaccination came a median of 72 days after the second dose. Study-wide results and limits: In healthy vaccinees, only 1 of 255 vaccine-induced clones cross-reacted with common cold coronaviruses.

Per the germline V gene, CDR1 is SNHLY and CDR2 is FYNNEI. Trimming stripped 4 bases from V and 0 bases from J, with 4 bases between. CDR3 length: 14 residues. Expansion of antigen-specific CD4+ T cells with viral peptide pools was carried out by the ViraFEST assay before sequencing. CD4+ T cell isolation took place after about 11 days of culture. All study participants received two doses of BNT162b2 or mRNA-1273 vaccine. Recipients of the vaccine had no prior SARS-CoV-2 infection and negative nucleocapsid antibodies. This table comes from immunoSEQ multiplex PCR, and its TCRdb copy is limited to in-frame clones, with some not included. The table includes about 30,000 clones, roughly four fifths detected once. A note on this clone: Its antigen remains unknown.

Source: CD4+ T cells from PBMCs cultured with HCoV-229E spike peptides, taken after COVID-19 vaccination. V usage is TRBV2 and J usage is TRBJ2-6; no clear D. The TCR sequence derives from a human donor who received a COVID-19 vaccine. The CDR3: CASSAGSGANVLTF. CDR3 DNA sequence: TGTGCCAGCAGTGCGGGCTCTGGGGCCAACGTCCTGACTTTC.